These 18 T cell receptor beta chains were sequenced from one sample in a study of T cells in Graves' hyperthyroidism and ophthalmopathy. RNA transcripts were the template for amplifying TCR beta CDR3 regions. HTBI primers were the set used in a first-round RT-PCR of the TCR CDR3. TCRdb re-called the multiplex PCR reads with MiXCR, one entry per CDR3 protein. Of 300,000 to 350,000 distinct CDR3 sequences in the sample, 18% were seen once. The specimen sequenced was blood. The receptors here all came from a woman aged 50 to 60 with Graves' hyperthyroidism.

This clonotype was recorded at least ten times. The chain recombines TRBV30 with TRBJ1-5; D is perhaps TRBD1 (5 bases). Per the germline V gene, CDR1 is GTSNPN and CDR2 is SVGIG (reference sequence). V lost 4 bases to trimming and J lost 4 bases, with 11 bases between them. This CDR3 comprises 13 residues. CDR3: CAWTRAGNQPQHF. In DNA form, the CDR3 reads TGTGCCTGGACCAGGGCGGGGAATCAGCCCCAGCATTTT.

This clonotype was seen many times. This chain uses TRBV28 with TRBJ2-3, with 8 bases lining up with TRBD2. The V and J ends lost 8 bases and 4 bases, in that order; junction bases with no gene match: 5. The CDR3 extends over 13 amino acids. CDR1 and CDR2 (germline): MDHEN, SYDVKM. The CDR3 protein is CASGTRDADTQYF. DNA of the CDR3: TGTGCCAGCGGGACTAGGGATGCAGATACGCAGTATTTT.

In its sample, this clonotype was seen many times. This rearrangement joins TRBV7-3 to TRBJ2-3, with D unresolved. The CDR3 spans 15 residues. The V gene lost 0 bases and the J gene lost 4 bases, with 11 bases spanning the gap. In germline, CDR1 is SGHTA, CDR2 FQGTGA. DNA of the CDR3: TGTGCCAGCAGCTTAACGCCTAATCAAGCAGATACGCAGTATTTT. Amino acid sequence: CASSLTPNQADTQYF.

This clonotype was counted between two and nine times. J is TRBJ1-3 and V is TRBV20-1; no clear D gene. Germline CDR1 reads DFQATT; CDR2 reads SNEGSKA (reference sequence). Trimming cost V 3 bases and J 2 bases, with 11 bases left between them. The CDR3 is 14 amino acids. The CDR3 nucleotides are TGCAGTGCTAGCCCAGGAGGGCCTGGAAACACCATATATTTT. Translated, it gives CSASPGGPGNTIYF.

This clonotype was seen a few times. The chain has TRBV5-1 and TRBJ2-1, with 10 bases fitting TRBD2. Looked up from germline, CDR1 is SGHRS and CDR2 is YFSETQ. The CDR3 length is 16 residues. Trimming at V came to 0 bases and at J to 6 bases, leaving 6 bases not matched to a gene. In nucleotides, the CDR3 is TGCGCCAGCAGCTTGGTTCTAGCGGGGGCGCTCAATGAGCAGTTCTTC. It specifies CASSLVLAGALNEQFF.

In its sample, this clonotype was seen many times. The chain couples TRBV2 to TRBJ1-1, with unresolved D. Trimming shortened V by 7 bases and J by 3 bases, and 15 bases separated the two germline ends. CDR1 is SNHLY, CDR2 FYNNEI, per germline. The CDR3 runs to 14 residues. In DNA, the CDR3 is TGTGCCAGCAAGAGTCCTAGAAGCGACACTGAAGCTTTCTTT. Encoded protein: CASKSPRSDTEAFF. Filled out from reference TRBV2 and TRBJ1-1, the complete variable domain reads EPEVTQTPSHQVTQMGQEVILRCVPISNHLYFYWYRQILGQKVEFLVSFYNNEISEKSEIFDDQFSVERPDGSNFTLKIRSTKLEDSAMYFCASKSPRSDTEAFFGQGTRLTVV.

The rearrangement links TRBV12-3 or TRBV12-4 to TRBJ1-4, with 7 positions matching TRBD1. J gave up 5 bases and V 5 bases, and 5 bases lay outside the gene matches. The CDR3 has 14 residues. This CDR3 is CASSTTGPNEKLFF. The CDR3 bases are TGTGCCAGCAGTACGACAGGGCCAAATGAAAAACTGTTTTTT.

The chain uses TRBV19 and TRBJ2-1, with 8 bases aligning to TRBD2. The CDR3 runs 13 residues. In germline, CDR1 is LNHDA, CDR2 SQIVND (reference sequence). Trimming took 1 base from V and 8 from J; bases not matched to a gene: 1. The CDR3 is CASSIGRGDEQFF. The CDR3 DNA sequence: TGTGCCAGTAGTATAGGGCGGGGGGATGAGCAGTTCTTC.

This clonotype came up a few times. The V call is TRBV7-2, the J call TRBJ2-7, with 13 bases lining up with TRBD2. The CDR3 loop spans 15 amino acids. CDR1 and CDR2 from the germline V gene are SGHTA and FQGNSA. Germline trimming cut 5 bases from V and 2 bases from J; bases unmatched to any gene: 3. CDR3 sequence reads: CASSMGLAGTYEQYF. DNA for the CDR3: TGTGCCAGCAGCATGGGACTAGCGGGAACCTACGAGCAGTACTTC.

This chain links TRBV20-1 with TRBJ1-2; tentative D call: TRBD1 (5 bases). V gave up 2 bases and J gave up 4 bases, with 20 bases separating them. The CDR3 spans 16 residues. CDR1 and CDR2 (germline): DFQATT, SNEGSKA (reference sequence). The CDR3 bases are TGCAGTGCTAGATCCCCCTACAACAAGGGGCGCTATGGCTACACCTTC. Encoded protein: CSARSPYNKGRYGYTF.

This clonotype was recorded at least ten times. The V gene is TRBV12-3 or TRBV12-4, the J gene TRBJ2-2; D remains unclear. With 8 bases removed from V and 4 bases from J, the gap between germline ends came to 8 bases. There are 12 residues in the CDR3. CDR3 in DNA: TGTGCCAGCTCGCCCCCCACCGGGGAGCTGTTTTTT. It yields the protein CASSPPTGELFF.

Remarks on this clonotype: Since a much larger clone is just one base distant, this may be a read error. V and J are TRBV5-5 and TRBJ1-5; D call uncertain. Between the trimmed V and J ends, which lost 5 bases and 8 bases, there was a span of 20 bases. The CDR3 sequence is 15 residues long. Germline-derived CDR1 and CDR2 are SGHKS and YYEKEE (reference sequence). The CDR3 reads CASSLNSSSIKPQHF. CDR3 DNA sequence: TGTGCCAGCAGTCTGAACAGCTCATCGATCAAGCCCCAGCATTTT. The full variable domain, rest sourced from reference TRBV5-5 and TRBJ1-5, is DAGVTQSPTHLIKTRGQQVTLRCSPISGHKSVSWYQQVLGQGPQFIFQYYEKEERGRGNFPDRFSARQFPNYSSELNVNALLLGDSALYLCASSLNSSSIKPQHFGDGTRLSIL.

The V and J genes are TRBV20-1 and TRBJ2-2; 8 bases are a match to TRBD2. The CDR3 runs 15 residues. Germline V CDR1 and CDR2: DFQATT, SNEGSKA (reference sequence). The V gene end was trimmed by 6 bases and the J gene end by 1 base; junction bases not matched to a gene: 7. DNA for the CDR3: TGCAGTGCCCAGGAGAGCGGGGGGAACACCGGGGAGCTGTTTTTT. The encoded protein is CSAQESGGNTGELFF.

As DNA, the CDR3 is TGCAGCGTCACCACAGGGACAGCGTCCTACAATGAGCAGTTCTTC. It yields the protein CSVTTGTASYNEQFF. The J gene is TRBJ2-1, the V gene TRBV29-1; 7 nucleotides agree with TRBD1. Trimming took 6 bases from V and 1 from J; bases not matched to a gene: 9. The germline CDR1 and CDR2 sequences are SQVTM and ANQGSEA. The CDR3 has 15 amino acids.

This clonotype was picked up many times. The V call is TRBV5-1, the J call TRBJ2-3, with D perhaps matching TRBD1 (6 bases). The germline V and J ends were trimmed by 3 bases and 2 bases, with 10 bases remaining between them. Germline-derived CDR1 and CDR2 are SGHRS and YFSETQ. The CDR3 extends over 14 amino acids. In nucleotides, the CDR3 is TGCGCCAGCAGCTCTGGACAGCACACAGATACGCAGTATTTT. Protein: CASSSGQHTDTQYF. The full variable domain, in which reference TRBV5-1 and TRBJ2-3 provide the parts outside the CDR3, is KAGVTQTPRYLIKTRGQQVTLSCSPISGHRSVSWYQQTPGQGLQFLFEYFSETQRNKGNFPGRFSGRQFSNSRSEMNVSTLELGDSALYLCASSSGQHTDTQYFGPGTRLTVL.

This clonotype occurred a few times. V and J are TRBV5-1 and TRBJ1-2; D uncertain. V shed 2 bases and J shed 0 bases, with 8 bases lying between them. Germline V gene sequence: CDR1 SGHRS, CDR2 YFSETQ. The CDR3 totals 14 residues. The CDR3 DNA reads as TGCGCCAGCAGCTTAAGCGAACCTAACTATGGCTACACCTTC. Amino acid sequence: CASSLSEPNYGYTF.

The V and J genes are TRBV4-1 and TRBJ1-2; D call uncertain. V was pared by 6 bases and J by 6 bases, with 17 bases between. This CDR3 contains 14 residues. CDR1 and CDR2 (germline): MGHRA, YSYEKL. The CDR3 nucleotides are TGCGCCAGCAGACCCCCGGGAGCCGGGGATGGCTACACCTTC. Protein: CASRPPGAGDGYTF.

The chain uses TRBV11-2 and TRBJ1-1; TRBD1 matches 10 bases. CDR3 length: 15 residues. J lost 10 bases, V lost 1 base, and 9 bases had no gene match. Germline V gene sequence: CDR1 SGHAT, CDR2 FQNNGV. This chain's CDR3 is CASSLGRWGTGAAFF. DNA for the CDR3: TGTGCCAGCAGCTTAGGCCGATGGGGGACAGGGGCAGCTTTCTTT.